The clone carrying this T cell receptor (beta chain) was seen a single time. These data are taken from a study of cytomegalovirus exposure and HLA in healthy donors. With 60 Vbeta and 13 Jbeta primers, the PCR was carried out. The method was immunoSEQ multiplex PCR; TCRdb's version includes in-frame clones alone and lacks a portion of them. Altogether about 160,000 clones are present, around 80% being singletons, with the ten largest covering more than 1.2%. CDR1 is SNHLY and CDR2 is FYNNEI in the germline V gene. Trimming removed 9 bases from V and 0 bases from J, with 14 bases in between. This CDR3 spans 14 amino acids.

The rearrangement joins TRBV2 to TRBJ2-5; a weak D match, TRBD2 (7 bases). The material sequenced was PBMCs. This sequence originates from a male donor in good health and CMV-seronegative. CDR3 nucleotides: TGTGCCAGGGGGGGGGCCTCGTACCAAGAGACCCAGTACTTC. It specifies CARGGASYQETQYF.